This T cell receptor (beta chain) was obtained from a study of patients and donors after allogeneic stem cell transplantation. TCRdb reanalysed the RT-PCR reads using MiXCR and keeps one entry per CDR3 protein. The repertoire holds approximately 200,000 distinct CDR3 sequences, with around 41% as singletons. The V segment lost 0 bases and the J segment 7 bases; nucleotides outside the gene matches: 8. Germline CDR1 is MNHEY and CDR2 is SVGAGI. This CDR3 contains 15 residues. This clonotype has only a few counts. The rearrangement uses TRBV6-5 and TRBJ1-1; 7 bases map to TRBD1. Material: blood, either unsorted or a sorted T cell fraction (not recorded which). This sequence was found in a human donor who was either an allogeneic HSCT recipient or a stem cell or donor lymphocyte infusion donor (not recorded which). It is not recorded whose cells these are; they may come from a transplant donor. CDR3 residues: CASSYSTGWVGEAFF. In DNA, the CDR3 is TGTGCCAGCAGTTACTCGACAGGGTGGGTGGGTGAAGCTTTCTTT.